Each of the 11 T cell receptor beta chains below was sequenced from the same sample in a study of CD8 T cells in ankylosing spondylitis (dated by TCRdb to about 2017). Study-wide conclusions, independent of this receptor: Blood from ankylosing spondylitis patients appeared to be characterized by a TCR beta motif composed of 7 to 9 highly homologous amino acid variants.

Library method: 5' RACE. Sequencing was performed on an Illumina HiSeq 2500. TCRdb reprocessed the public reads (quality trimming at Q25 with fastp, clone calling with MiXCR) and kept in-frame beta chains. Rows with a matching CDR3 protein are joined into one entry that keeps the most common DNA and genes. The sample table holds more than 500,000 distinct CDR3 sequences, of which approximately 5.3% were seen once. Around 3.5% of the sample goes to the ten largest clones. Their antigens are not known. The source material was blood, either unsorted or a sorted T cell fraction (not recorded which). Receptors were obtained from a male donor with ankylosing spondylitis.

This clonotype occurred many times. The chain is built from TRBV20-1 and TRBJ2-1; D gene uncertain. CDR1 and CDR2 from the germline V gene are DFQATT and SNEGSKA (reference sequence). The V and J ends lost 6 bases and 2 bases respectively, with 23 bases between them. CDR3 size: 17 residues. The CDR3 DNA follows: TGCAGTGCCGACACCCTCGAGCCTTATCAGACCTACAATGAGCAGTTCTTC. It codes for CSADTLEPYQTYNEQFF.

This clonotype was recorded many times. The chain has TRBV27 and TRBJ2-7; TRBD2 agrees at 7 bases. The V segment lost 6 bases and the J segment 0 bases; nucleotides outside the gene matches: 8. The CDR3 is 15 residues long. Germline V CDR1 and CDR2: MNHEY, SMNVEV (reference sequence). Here the CDR3 DNA reads TGTGCCAGCAGCCAATGGGGGGGAAGCTCCTACGAGCAGTACTTC. It translates to CASSQWGGSSYEQYF.

Ten or more counts support this clonotype. The chain employs TRBV4-3 and TRBJ2-5; D remains ambiguous. The CDR3 extends over 15 amino acids. Germline CDR1 is LGHNA and CDR2 is YSLEER. Trimming left V 1 base short and J 5 bases short, with 14 bases between. This CDR3 is CASSQVYSPHETQYF. The CDR3 DNA sequence: TGCGCCAGCAGCCAAGTGTACTCACCTCACGAGACCCAGTACTTC.

This clonotype was seen at least ten times. The J gene is TRBJ2-6, the V gene TRBV7-3; D not certain. The CDR3 length is 14 residues. Trimming removed 6 bases from V and 1 base from J, with 7 bases in between. Germline V gene sequence: CDR1 SGHTA, CDR2 FQGTGA. Here the CDR3 reads CASRHTSGANVLTF. The CDR3 bases are TGTGCCAGCAGACACACGTCTGGGGCCAACGTCCTGACTTTC.

The rearrangement joins TRBV4-3 to TRBJ2-7, with D tentatively TRBD1 (6 bases). The CDR3 sequence is 15 residues long. Germline loops: CDR1 LGHNA, CDR2 YSLEER. Trimming pared 2 bases from V and 0 bases from J, leaving 11 bases between. CDR3 loop: CASSQMRGTSYEQYF. CDR3 coding DNA: TGCGCCAGCAGCCAAATGAGGGGGACCTCCTACGAGCAGTACTTC.

This clonotype showed up many times. The chain couples TRBV19 to TRBJ2-1, with D maybe TRBD1 (6 bases). Trimming removed 0 bases at V and 0 bases at J, with 9 bases between. The CDR3 is 16 residues long. The V gene's germline CDR1 is LNHDA and CDR2 SQIVND (reference sequence). CDR3 sequence reads: CASSIERGSSYNEQFF. The CDR3, as DNA: TGTGCCAGTAGTATAGAGAGGGGGAGCTCCTACAATGAGCAGTTCTTC.

In this sample, this clonotype turned up many times. The rearrangement links TRBV20-1 to TRBJ2-5, with D maybe TRBD1 (5 bases). The CDR3 covers 13 residues. CDR1 and CDR2 (germline): DFQATT, SNEGSKA (reference sequence). CDR3 loop: CRAPGFGQETQYF. The DNA of the CDR3 is TGCAGGGCCCCAGGGTTTGGCCAAGAGACCCAGTACTTC.

V and J are TRBV4-2 and TRBJ1-3, with TRBD1 matching over 7 bases. The V gene end was trimmed by 0 bases and the J gene end by 4 bases; junction bases not matched to a gene: 6. The CDR3 covers 16 residues. The germline gives CDR1 LGHNA, CDR2 YNFKEQ. The CDR3 region is CASSQDAGTVGNTIYF. The CDR3 DNA reads as TGTGCCAGCAGCCAAGATGCAGGGACAGTCGGAAACACCATATATTTT.

This clonotype was observed a handful of times. The chain links TRBV4-2 to TRBJ1-2; 7 bases match TRBD1. V shed 1 base, J shed 2 bases, and the junction held 4 bases outside the gene matches. CDR3 size: 15 residues. Germline loops: CDR1 LGHNA, CDR2 YNFKEQ. For the CDR3, the DNA is TGTGCCAGCAGCCAAGGTGAGGGACAGAACTATGGCTACACCTTC. Translated: CASSQGEGQNYGYTF.

This clonotype showed up many times. This rearrangement joins TRBV20-1 to TRBJ1-5; D possibly corresponds to TRBD1 (5 bases). This CDR3 is 14 amino acids long. Germline CDR1 reads DFQATT; CDR2 reads SNEGSKA (reference sequence). The V end was cut by 4 bases, the J end by 7 bases, with 17 bases between. CDR3 residues: CSATGALASQPQHF. CDR3 bases: TGCAGTGCTACCGGGGCCCTTGCCTCACAGCCCCAGCATTTT.

This clonotype was counted many times. The V and J genes are TRBV4-2 and TRBJ1-5; 9 bases agree with TRBD1. Trimming cost V 2 bases and J 6 bases; bases outside gene matches: 5. Looked up from germline, CDR1 is LGHNA and CDR2 is YNFKEQ. The CDR3 loop spans 15 amino acids. The DNA of the CDR3 is TGTGCCAGCAGCCAAACCGGGACAGGGATTCAGCCCCAGCATTTT. It specifies CASSQTGTGIQPQHF.